This T cell receptor beta chain was profiled in a study of technical replicates of blood from a handful of donors. Some clones are missing from TCRdb's copy, which holds only in-frame ones; the method was immunoSEQ multiplex PCR. The sample contains fewer than 70,000 clones, 90% to 95% of which appear only once. Germline assignment: CDR1 LNHNV and CDR2 YYDKDF (reference sequence). The V gene end was trimmed by 6 bases and the J gene end by 5 bases; junction bases not matched to a gene: 14. This CDR3 comprises 16 residues. Sequenced material: T cells isolated from PBMCs. This receptor was taken from a human donor in good health. This rearrangement joins TRBV15 to TRBJ2-7; 9 bases align to TRBD2. The CDR3 DNA reads as TGTGCCACCAGGTCCGGGGTAGCGGGAGTTACCGACGAGCAGTACTTC. Translated: CATRSGVAGVTDEQYF.